This TCR beta chain was sequenced in a study of blood T cell repertoires in COVID-19. Looking at the study overall: COVID-19 samples, acute and convalescent, were from the United States, Italy and Spain. PBMCs, B-cell-depleted T cells, or T cells provided the cDNA or gDNA that made up the material.

Enrollment of patients from Seattle took place during active infection, with longitudinal follow-up. Under the authors' procedure: Estimation of nucleated cell counts was performed using reference gene primer amplification. Measured with immunoSEQ multiplex PCR; TCRdb has only the in-frame clones, and not every one. V and J calls and clone size are those listed in that table; D and trimming were worked out from the DNA. The sample has about 52,000 clones; over 75% are singletons. The receptor was derived from an elderly man with COVID-19, enrolled during active disease. Sequenced material: peripheral blood.

As DNA, the CDR3 is TGTGCCAGCTCACCACGCGGGCCACAGGGGGGGACTAGCGGGAGTGTGGTGCAGTACGTC. Translated: CASSPRGPQGGTSGSVVQYV. The chain is built from TRBV18 and TRBJ2-7; 14 bases are a match to TRBD2. There are 20 residues in the CDR3. The V gene end was trimmed by 1 base and the J gene end by 9 bases; junction bases not matched to a gene: 20. The germline V gene encodes CDR1 KGHSH and CDR2 LQKENI.